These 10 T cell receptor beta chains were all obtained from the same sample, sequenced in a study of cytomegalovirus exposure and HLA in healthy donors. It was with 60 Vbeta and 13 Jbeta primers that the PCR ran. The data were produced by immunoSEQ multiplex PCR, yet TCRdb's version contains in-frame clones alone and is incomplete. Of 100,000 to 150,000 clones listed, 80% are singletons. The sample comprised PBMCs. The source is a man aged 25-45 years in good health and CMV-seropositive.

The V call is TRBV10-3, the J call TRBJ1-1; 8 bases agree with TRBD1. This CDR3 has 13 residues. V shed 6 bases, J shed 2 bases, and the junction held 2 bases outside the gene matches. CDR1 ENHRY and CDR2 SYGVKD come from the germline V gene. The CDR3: CAIRGQDNTEAFF. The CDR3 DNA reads TGTGCCATCAGGGGACAGGACAACACTGAAGCTTTCTTT.

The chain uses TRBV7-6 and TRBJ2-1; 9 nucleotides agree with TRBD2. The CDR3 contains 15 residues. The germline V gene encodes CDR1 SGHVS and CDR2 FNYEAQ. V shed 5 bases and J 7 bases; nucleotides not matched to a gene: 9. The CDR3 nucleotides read TGTGCCAGCAGCCTAACGGCGGGGGGGTTTAATGAGCAGTTCTTC. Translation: CASSLTAGGFNEQFF.

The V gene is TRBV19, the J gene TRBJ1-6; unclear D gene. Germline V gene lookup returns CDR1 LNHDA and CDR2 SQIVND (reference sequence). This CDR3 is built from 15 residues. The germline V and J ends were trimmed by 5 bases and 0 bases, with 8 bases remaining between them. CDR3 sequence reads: CASSSSSSYNSPLHF. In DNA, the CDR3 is TGTGCCAGTAGTTCCTCGAGCTCCTATAATTCACCCCTCCACTTT.

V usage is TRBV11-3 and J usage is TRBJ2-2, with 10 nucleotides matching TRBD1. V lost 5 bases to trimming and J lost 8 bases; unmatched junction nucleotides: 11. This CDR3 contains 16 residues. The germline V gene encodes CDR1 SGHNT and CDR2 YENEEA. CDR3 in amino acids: CASSPSRTGGPGELFF. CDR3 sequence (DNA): TGTGCCAGCAGCCCAAGCAGGACAGGGGGACCGGGGGAGCTGTTTTTT. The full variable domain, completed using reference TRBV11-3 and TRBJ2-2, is EAGVVQSPRYKIIEKKQPVAFWCNPISGHNTLYWYLQNLGQGPELLIRYENEEAVDDSQLPKDRFSAERLKGVDSTLKIQPAELGDSAVYLCASSPSRTGGPGELFFGEGSRLTVL.

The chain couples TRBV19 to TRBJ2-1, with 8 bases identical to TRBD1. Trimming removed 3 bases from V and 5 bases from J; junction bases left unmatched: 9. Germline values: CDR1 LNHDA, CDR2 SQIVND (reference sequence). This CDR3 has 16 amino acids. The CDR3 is CASSIWTGRNNNEQFF. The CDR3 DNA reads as TGTGCCAGTAGTATCTGGACAGGGCGAAACAACAATGAGCAGTTCTTC.

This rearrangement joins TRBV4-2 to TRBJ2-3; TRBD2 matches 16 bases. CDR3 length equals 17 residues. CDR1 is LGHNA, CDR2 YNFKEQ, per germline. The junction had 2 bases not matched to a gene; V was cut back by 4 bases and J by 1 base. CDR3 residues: CASSPGTSGGGTDTQYF. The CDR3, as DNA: TGTGCCAGCAGCCCCGGGACTAGCGGGGGGGGCACAGATACGCAGTATTTT.

CDR3 residues: CASSSPFGGVNTEAFF. The DNA of the CDR3 is TGTGCCAGCAGTTCACCCTTTGGAGGGGTGAACACTGAAGCTTTCTTT. The rearrangement links TRBV6-5 to TRBJ1-1; D is possibly TRBD1 (5 bases). V was shortened by 4 bases and J by 0 bases, with 15 bases between the two germline ends. The CDR3 is 16 residues long. CDR1 and CDR2 (germline): MNHEY, SVGAGI.

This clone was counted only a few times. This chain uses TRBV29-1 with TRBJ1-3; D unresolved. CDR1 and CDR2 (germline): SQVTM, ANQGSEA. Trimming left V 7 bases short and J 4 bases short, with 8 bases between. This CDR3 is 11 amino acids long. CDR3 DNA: TGCAGCGCCTCCCAGGGAAACACCATATATTTT. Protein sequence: CSASQGNTIYF.

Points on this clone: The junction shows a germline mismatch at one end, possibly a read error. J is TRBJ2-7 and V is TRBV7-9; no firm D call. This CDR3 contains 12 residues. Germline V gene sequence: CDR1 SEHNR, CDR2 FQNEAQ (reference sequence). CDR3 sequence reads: CSSSFSSYEQYF. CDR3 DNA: TGTTCCAGCAGCTTTAGCTCCTACGAGCAGTACTTC. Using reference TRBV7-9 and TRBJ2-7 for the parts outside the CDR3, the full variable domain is DTGVSQNPRHKITKRGQNVTFRCDPISEHNRLYWYRQTLGQGPEFLTYFQNEAQLEKSRLLSDRFSAERPKGSFSTLEIQRTEQGDSAMYLCSSSFSSYEQYFGPGTRLTVT.

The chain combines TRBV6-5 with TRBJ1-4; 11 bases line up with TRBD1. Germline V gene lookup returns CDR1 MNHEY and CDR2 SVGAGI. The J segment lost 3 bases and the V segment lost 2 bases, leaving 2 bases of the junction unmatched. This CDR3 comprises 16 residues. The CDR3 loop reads CASSYGQGASNEKLFF. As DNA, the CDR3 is TGTGCCAGCAGTTACGGACAGGGGGCTTCTAATGAAAAACTGTTTTTT.